The 9 T cell receptor beta chains presented below share a single source sample, sequenced in a study of cytomegalovirus exposure and HLA in healthy donors. PCR involved 60 Vbeta and 13 Jbeta primers. Libraries were prepared by immunoSEQ multiplex PCR; TCRdb keeps only in-frame clonotypes and omits some of them. The sample holds approximately 100,000 clones, about two thirds seen once. The sample consisted of PBMCs. The source of these receptors is a female donor in good health and CMV-seronegative.

The chain's CDR3 is CSVREQLNTEAFF. DNA for the CDR3: TGCAGCGTTAGGGAGCAGTTGAACACTGAAGCTTTCTTT. The chain recombines TRBV29-1 with TRBJ1-1; D remains unclear. Germline CDR1 SQVTM, CDR2 ANQGSEA. This CDR3 is built from 13 residues. V was shortened by 5 bases and J by 0 bases, with 10 bases between the two germline ends.

The genes are TRBV2 and TRBJ1-2; 7 nucleotides agree with TRBD1. This CDR3 has 14 residues. The junction had 6 bases not matched to a gene; V was cut back by 7 bases and J by 1 base. Germline-derived CDR1 and CDR2 are SNHLY and FYNNEI. This chain's CDR3 is CASTPGGINYGYTF. The CDR3 DNA reads TGTGCCAGCACCCCAGGGGGGATTAACTATGGCTACACCTTC.

This clone appeared a few times. The V call is TRBV6-5, the J call TRBJ1-2, with unresolved D. The CDR3 has 14 amino acids. From germline, CDR1 is MNHEY and CDR2 SVGAGI. V gave up 2 bases and J gave up 0 bases, with 7 bases separating them. The CDR3 loop is CASSYVSANYGYTF. The CDR3 nucleotides read TGTGCCAGCAGTTACGTGTCAGCTAACTATGGCTACACCTTC.

This chain links TRBV11-2 with TRBJ1-1; the D is unclear. The CDR3 runs 11 residues. Germline V lookup: CDR1 SGHAT, CDR2 FQNNGV. V lost 2 bases, J lost 8 bases, and 6 bases lay in between. The CDR3 DNA reads TGTGCCAGCAGCTTAACGGGGGAAGCTTTCTTT. Its protein is CASSLTGEAFF.

With regard to this clone: In the same sample, other DNA sequences code for this CDR3. The genes are TRBV15 and TRBJ2-7; no clear D. The CDR3 runs 14 residues. V lost 2 bases and J lost 2, with 10 bases in between. The V gene's germline CDR1 is LNHNV and CDR2 YYDKDF (reference sequence). CDR3 nucleotides: TGTGCCACCAGCAGAAACTTACCCCCCTACGAGCAGTACTTC. Encoded protein: CATSRNLPPYEQYF.

This clone appeared a single time. J is TRBJ2-7 and V is TRBV4-3; D unresolved. V gave up 0 bases and J gave up 1 base, with 4 bases separating them. The germline V gene has CDR1 LGHNA and CDR2 YSLEER. The CDR3 contains 13 residues. The CDR3 DNA reads TGCGCCAGCAGCCAAGATTTATCCTACGAGCAGTACTTC. Protein sequence: CASSQDLSYEQYF.

J is TRBJ1-4 and V is TRBV12-1; the listed D gene, TRBD1, was not tested against the DNA. TRBV12-1 is deemed a pseudogene. This CDR3 has 14 amino acids. The chain's CDR3 is CASSLSITNEKLFF. The CDR3 coding sequence is TGTGCCAGCAGCTTGTCAATAACTAATGAAAAACTGTTTTTT.

This sequence joins TRBV27 and TRBJ1-1; a possible D gene is TRBD1 (6 bases). Germline V gives CDR1 MNHEY, CDR2 SMNVEV (reference sequence). The CDR3 covers 16 residues. The V end was cut by 6 bases, the J end by 2 bases, with 19 bases between. CDR3 sequence (DNA): TGTGCCAGCAGGACAAGGGGGAGGGGATACAACACTGAAGCTTTCTTT. Translated: CASRTRGRGYNTEAFF.

The chain has TRBV2 and TRBJ2-3; 8 bases align to TRBD1. CDR3 length equals 14 residues. In germline, CDR1 is SNHLY, CDR2 FYNNEI. V was pared by 10 bases and J by 6 bases, with 12 bases of the junction left unmatched. CDR3 in amino acids: CANNQGAISDTQYF. For the CDR3, the DNA is TGTGCCAACAACCAGGGGGCAATATCGGATACGCAGTATTTT.